The 16 T cell receptor beta chains below come from one sample, sequenced in a study of blood T cell repertoires in COVID-19. Produced via immunoSEQ multiplex PCR; TCRdb's table is partial and in-frame only. Among 290,000 or so clones, about 88% were seen once, and the ten largest hold over 1%. Sequenced: peripheral blood. The receptors stem from a man between 70 and 80 years old with acute or convalescent COVID-19.

This clone was detected once. The rearrangement links TRBV3-1 (or the pseudogene TRBV3-2) to TRBJ1-6; 7 bases map to TRBD1. V shed 7 bases and J 7 bases; nucleotides not matched to a gene: 4. This CDR3 comprises 13 residues. Germline loops: CDR1 LGHDT, CDR2 YNNKEL (reference sequence). CDR3 sequence (DNA): TGTGCCAGCACGGGACAGACGAATTCACCCCTCCACTTT. The encoded protein is CASTGQTNSPLHF.

This chain connects TRBV20-1 to TRBJ1-1; D may be TRBD1 (5 bases). Germline values: CDR1 DFQATT, CDR2 SNEGSKA (reference sequence). V lost 3 bases and J 7 bases, leaving 15 bases between the germline ends. The length of the CDR3 is 13 residues. The CDR3: CSASGVDRIEAFF. The CDR3 DNA follows: TGCAGTGCTAGTGGAGTAGACAGAATTGAAGCTTTCTTT.

The chain is built from TRBV10-3 and TRBJ2-1, with 7 bases fitting TRBD1. Trimming took 3 bases from V and 6 from J; bases not matched to a gene: 8. Germline CDR1 ENHRY, CDR2 SYGVKD. The CDR3 sequence is 15 residues long. The CDR3 here is CAISDGTEKINEQFF. The CDR3 nucleotides are TGTGCCATCAGTGACGGGACAGAAAAAATCAATGAGCAGTTCTTC.

The V call is TRBV14, the J call TRBJ2-1; 8 bases fit TRBD2. V lost 1 base, J lost 7 bases, and 6 bases stayed unmatched. The CDR3 is 15 residues long. Germline-derived CDR1 and CDR2 are SGHDN and FVKESK. CDR3 sequence reads: CASSQGLGRANEQFF. CDR3 nucleotides: TGTGCCAGCAGCCAAGGACTCGGGAGGGCAAATGAGCAGTTCTTC. The full variable domain, its missing parts supplied by reference TRBV14 and TRBJ2-1, is EAGVTQFPSHSVIEKGQTVTLRCDPISGHDNLYWYRRVMGKEIKFLLHFVKESKQDESGMPNNRFLAERTGGTYSTLKVQPAELEDSGVYFCASSQGLGRANEQFFGPGTRLTVL.

The genes are TRBV3-1 (or the pseudogene TRBV3-2) and TRBJ2-1, with 13 bases that match TRBD2. CDR1 and CDR2 from the germline V gene are LGHDT and YNNKEL (reference sequence). J was trimmed by 6 bases and V by 3 bases; bases with no gene match: 2. This CDR3 has 15 amino acids. The CDR3 is CASSQTSGGSNEQFF. The CDR3 region has the DNA TGTGCCAGCAGCCAGACTAGCGGGGGGTCCAATGAGCAGTTCTTC.

This clone was seen a few times. This sample also contains other DNA sequences that code for the same CDR3. The chain combines TRBV7-9 with TRBJ2-2; 9 bases agree with TRBD1. Trimming cost V 3 bases and J 2 bases; bases outside gene matches: 1. The CDR3 runs 15 residues. Germline CDR1 and CDR2: SEHNR and FQNEAQ (reference sequence). The CDR3: CASSLGQGNTGELFF. CDR3 bases: TGTGCCAGCAGCTTGGGACAGGGTAACACCGGGGAGCTGTTTTTT.

The V and J genes are TRBV28 and TRBJ2-3; tentative D call: TRBD1 (6 bases). V lost 6 bases and J lost 4, with 11 bases in between. This CDR3 spans 13 amino acids. The germline V gene has CDR1 MDHEN and CDR2 SYDVKM. CDR3 loop: CASRRQVPDTQYF. The CDR3 DNA reads as TGTGCCAGCAGACGACAGGTACCAGATACGCAGTATTTT.

The rearrangement uses TRBV11-2 and TRBJ2-5, with 13 nucleotides matching TRBD2. CDR1 and CDR2 (germline): SGHAT, FQNNGV. The CDR3 has 14 amino acids. With V trimmed by 8 bases and J by 4 bases, 4 bases remained unmatched. The CDR3 protein is CASSLAGGPETQYF. CDR3 coding DNA: TGTGCCAGCTCACTAGCGGGGGGGCCAGAGACCCAGTACTTC.

With regard to this clone: This specimen includes other DNA sequences encoding the same CDR3. V usage is TRBV12-3 or TRBV12-4 and J usage is TRBJ1-2; tentative D call: TRBD1 (6 bases). The V and J ends lost 2 bases and 2 bases respectively, with 6 bases between them. This CDR3 spans 13 amino acids. The CDR3 spells CASSLTGNYGYTF. The CDR3 DNA reads as TGTGCCAGCAGTTTAACAGGGAACTATGGCTACACCTTC.

V and J are TRBV10-3 and TRBJ2-2; D remains unclear. Trimming shortened V by 6 bases and J by 3 bases, and 5 bases separated the two germline ends. This CDR3 has 12 residues. The germline V gene encodes CDR1 ENHRY and CDR2 SYGVKD. The CDR3 region has the DNA TGTGCCATCAGCCCCGACACCGGGGAGCTGTTTTTT. The encoded protein is CAISPDTGELFF.

The J gene is TRBJ1-1, the V gene TRBV7-9, with 10 bases fitting TRBD1. Germline lookup yields CDR1 SEHNR and CDR2 FQNEAQ (reference sequence). The length of the CDR3 is 14 residues. Losses at the gene ends were 5 bases for V and 4 bases for J; bases not matched to a gene: 4. The CDR3 DNA reads TGTGCCAGCAGCCGACAGGGGGCGCCCACTGAAGCTTTCTTT. Translated: CASSRQGAPTEAFF.

The CDR3 sequence: CASSPRRERGGQETQYF. CDR3 in DNA: TGTGCCAGCTCACCCCGTCGGGAGCGGGGGGGCCAAGAGACCCAGTACTTC. The V call is TRBV18, the J call TRBJ2-5; 10 bases map to TRBD2. This CDR3 has 17 amino acids. V shed 3 bases and J 1 base; nucleotides not matched to a gene: 8. Germline loops: CDR1 KGHSH, CDR2 LQKENI.

The gene calls are TRBV4-2 and TRBJ1-4; D is unclear. Germline V gene data show CDR1 as LGHNA and CDR2 as YNFKEQ. Trimming took 0 bases from V and 4 from J, leaving 6 bases between them. The CDR3 covers 14 residues. CDR3 sequence: CASSQDRHNEKLFF. CDR3 nucleotides: TGTGCCAGCAGCCAAGATCGACATAATGAAAAACTGTTTTTT.

The V gene is TRBV14, the J gene TRBJ2-7, with 8 bases fitting TRBD1. With 4 bases clipped from V and 0 bases from J, the junction kept 2 bases outside the gene matches. This CDR3 is built from 14 residues. CDR1 is SGHDN and CDR2 is FVKESK in the germline V gene. DNA of the CDR3: TGTGCCAGCAGCCCCGGGACAGGCTCCTACGAGCAGTACTTC. Translating gives CASSPGTGSYEQYF.

The CDR3 nucleotides read TGTGCGGTGGGTGGTCAGGCTATGAACACTGAAGCTTTCTTT. The encoded protein is CAVGGQAMNTEAFF. The V and J genes are TRBV15 and TRBJ1-1; D remains unclear. The germline CDR1 and CDR2 sequences are LNHNV and YYDKDF (reference sequence). CDR3 size: 14 residues.

The chain links TRBV5-5 to TRBJ2-5; D is undetermined. V was cut by 0 bases and J by 1 base, with 7 bases left in between. The germline V gene has CDR1 SGHKS and CDR2 YYEKEE (reference sequence). The CDR3 runs 14 residues. CDR3 DNA: TGTGCCAGCAGCTTGGGTAGCACCCAAGAGACCCAGTACTTC. The encoded protein is CASSLGSTQETQYF. Variable domain in full (rest from reference TRBV5-5 and TRBJ2-5): DAGVTQSPTHLIKTRGQQVTLRCSPISGHKSVSWYQQVLGQGPQFIFQYYEKEERGRGNFPDRFSARQFPNYSSELNVNALLLGDSALYLCASSLGSTQETQYFGPGTRLLVL.